These T cell receptor beta chains were read from a single sample in a study of blood T cells in healthy people across ages. TCRdb ran MiXCR on the 5' RACE reads and lists one entry per CDR3 protein. In the table there are approximately 830,000 distinct CDR3 sequences, around 62% of which are singletons. The sequencing input was blood. These receptor sequences come from a man aged 30-40 years in good health. Both conserved end residues are part of each CDR3. Fields, in order: J gene, V gene, D gene, clone size, CDR3 DNA, CDR3 protein. The D gene is left open where the match is weak. Part of the rows lack a size; the others show once, few, many or a class for expanded clones.

TRBJ2-1 TRBV20-1 - - TGCAGTGCTAGAGGGGGAGCAGGGGATTACAATGAGCAGTTCTTC CSARGGAGDYNEQFF
TRBJ2-3 TRBV20-1 TRBD2 - TGCAGTGCTTCGGGGGGTGGTAGCACAGATACGCAGTATTTT CSASGGGSTDTQYF
TRBJ2-3 TRBV2 - - TGTGCCAGCAGGGACGACAGCGGTAGTGCAGATACGCAGTATTTT CASRDDSGSADTQYF
TRBJ2-7 TRBV7-2 - - TGTGCCAGCAGCTTTACTGAGTCCTACGAGCAGTACTTC CASSFTESYEQYF
TRBJ2-1 TRBV5-1 TRBD1 - TGCGCCAGCAGCTTGGGGGACAGTTACAATGAGCAGTTCTTC CASSLGDSYNEQFF
TRBJ2-7 TRBV20-1 TRBD1 - TGCAGTGCTAGACCGAGGGACAGGGGATTCTACGAGCAGTACTTC CSARPRDRGFYEQYF
TRBJ1-6 TRBV9 TRBD1 - TGTGCCAGCAGCGACAACCGGGACAGGGTTAATTCACCCCTCCACTTT CASSDNRDRVNSPLHF
TRBJ1-2 TRBV25-1 TRBD1 - TGTGCCAGCAGCCAGGACAGGGGAATATATGGCTACACCTTC CASSQDRGIYGYTF
TRBJ2-1 TRBV20-1 TRBD2 - TGCAGTGCTAGTAGCGGGAGGGCCGGTGAGCAGTTCTTC CSASSGRAGEQFF
TRBJ2-7 TRBV5-6 - few TGTGCCAGCAGCTTGGCTGGAATAAACGAGCAGTACTTC CASSLAGINEQYF
TRBJ2-7 TRBV20-1 TRBD1 - TGCAGTGCTAGGACCGGGACAGTGACCTACGAGCAGTACTTC CSARTGTVTYEQYF
TRBJ2-1 TRBV7-2 TRBD2 once TGTGCCAGCAGCTTAGGATGGCAGCGGGGGGGCCACTACAATGAGCAGTTCTTC CASSLGWQRGGHYNEQFF
TRBJ2-7 TRBV29-1 - few TGCAGCGTTGGCGGGGACGGAGGATACGAGCAGTACTTC CSVGGDGGYEQYF
TRBJ2-5 TRBV7-9 - - TGTGCCAGCAGCTTAGAGGTCAGGACGGGAGAGCAGTACTTC CASSLEVRTGEQYF
TRBJ2-3 TRBV20-1 TRBD2 - TGCAGTGCTAGAGATCTACTAGCGGGGGACACAGATACGCAGTATTTT CSARDLLAGDTDTQYF
TRBJ2-1 TRBV5-1 TRBD2 - TGCGCCAGCAGCGAGACTAGCGGGGGATACAATGAGCAGTTCTTC CASSETSGGYNEQFF
TRBJ2-3 TRBV15 - few TGTGCCACCAGCAGCGAGGGCTTGCCGCAGTATTTT CATSSEGLPQYF
TRBJ2-5 TRBV20-1 TRBD1 - TGCAGTGCTAGTACAGGGGGATGGGAGACCCAGTACTTC CSASTGGWETQYF
TRBJ2-1 TRBV11-3 - - TGTGCCAGCAACGAATACCTCAATGAGCAGTTCTTC CASNEYLNEQFF
TRBJ2-2 TRBV7-2 TRBD1 - TGTGCCAGCTCCTCCCAGGGCAGGGGGCTCGCCGGGGAGCTGTTTTTT CASSSQGRGLAGELFF
TRBJ1-6 TRBV5-5 - - TGTGCCAGCAGCGGGGACCCCGTCCATTCACCCCTCCACTTT CASSGDPVHSPLHF
TRBJ2-7 TRBV6-2/TRBV6-3 - - TGTGCCAGCAGTTATGCCCACGAGCAGTACTTC CASSYAHEQYF
TRBJ1-1 TRBV6-6 - - TGTGCCGTAGACAGTAACACTGAAGCTTTCTTT CAVDSNTEAFF
TRBJ2-3 TRBV20-1 TRBD2 - TGCAGTGCTAGTGATCCGCGGGGGGGGGCAGATACGCAGTATTTT CSASDPRGGADTQYF
TRBJ1-2 TRBV28 TRBD1 - TGTGCCAGCTCTATCAGGGGGAATGGCTACACCTTC CASSIRGNGYTF
TRBJ2-5 TRBV20-1 - - TGCAGTTCTTTGACCCGGGAGACCCAGTACTTC CSSLTRETQYF
TRBJ1-1 TRBV7-3 TRBD1 - TGTGCCAGCAGCTTAAGCCCCGGACAGGGTACTGGAGCTTTCTTT CASSLSPGQGTGAFF
TRBJ2-2 TRBV6-6 TRBD1 - TGTGCCAGCAGTGAGGGACAGGGGGACACCGGGGAGCTGTTTTTT CASSEGQGDTGELFF
TRBJ1-2 TRBV6-6 TRBD1 - TGTGCCAGCAGTTACGGGCAGGGGGCGAGCTACACCTTC CASSYGQGASYTF
TRBJ2-5 TRBV5-1 - - TGCGCCAGCAGCTTGTTCACAGGACAAGAGACCCAGTACTTC CASSLFTGQETQYF
TRBJ2-7 TRBV5-1 TRBD1 - TGCGCCAGCAGCAAGACAGGGGACTACGAGCAGTACTTC CASSKTGDYEQYF